This TCR beta chain was captured by sequencing in a study of cytomegalovirus exposure and HLA in healthy donors. Regarding the study as a whole: Cytomegalovirus-associated TCR beta chains were listed, numbering some 180. Other equally common chains were less clonally expanded than HLA-associated TCR beta chains, a later analysis showed.

In the case of this clone: Its specificity is unknown.

The PCR contained 60 Vbeta and 13 Jbeta primers. Authors' processing steps: As a later analysis found, there were 60 million to 90 million unique TCR beta chains, of which roughly 11 million were shared. The method was immunoSEQ multiplex PCR; TCRdb's version includes in-frame clones alone and lacks a portion of them. V and J calls plus clone size are reproduced from that table; the DNA served to infer D and trimming. Of 200,000 to 250,000 clones listed, around 89% are singletons. Whereas donors were nominally healthy upon sampling, unrecorded immune exposures were probable. CDR3 length equals 16 residues. The germline V and J ends were trimmed by 7 bases and 0 bases, with 19 bases remaining between them. Germline CDR1 reads SEHNR; CDR2 reads FQNEAQ (reference sequence).

Sequenced input: PBMCs. The chain couples TRBV7-9 to TRBJ2-7, with D perhaps matching TRBD2 (6 bases). This clonotype was obtained from a woman in her late teens or twenties in good health and CMV-seronegative. The CDR3: CASTYTGTLSSYEQYF. DNA for the CDR3: TGTGCCAGCACCTATACCGGGACTTTGAGCTCCTACGAGCAGTACTTC. The full variable domain, in which reference TRBV7-9 and TRBJ2-7 provide the parts outside the CDR3, is DTGVSQNPRHKITKRGQNVTFRCDPISEHNRLYWYRQTLGQGPEFLTYFQNEAQLEKSRLLSDRFSAERPKGSFSTLEIQRTEQGDSAMYLCASTYTGTLSSYEQYFGPGTRLTVT.